This entry lists 26 T cell receptor beta chains sequenced from one sample in a study of metastatic and nonmetastatic thyroid tumors. Before thyroid surgery, none of the patients had received any treatment. TCRdb re-processed the PCR reads through MiXCR. The repertoire holds more than 15,000 clones, around 32% seen once, with 10% to 15% in the top ten. Sequencing input: tumor tissue. These receptors all come from a male donor with papillary thyroid cancer or a benign thyroid nodule (not recorded which). Some clones in this sample may be carry-over from other donors' samples.

This clone has just a few counts. V and J are TRBV6-4 and TRBJ2-1; tentative D call: TRBD1 (5 bases). Deletions cut 6 bases from V and 9 bases from J, with 21 bases between. CDR1 and CDR2 from the germline V gene are MRHNA and SNTAGT. The CDR3 is made up of 15 amino acids. The CDR3 here is CASSNRQSSRTEQFF. DNA for the CDR3: TGTGCCAGCAGCAACCGACAGAGTAGCCGGACTGAGCAGTTCTTC.

This chain uses TRBV10-1 with TRBJ2-7, with 10 bases lining up with TRBD1. In germline, CDR1 is WNHNN, CDR2 SYGVQD (reference sequence). The CDR3 sequence is 13 residues long. Trimming cost V 6 bases and J 5 bases; bases outside gene matches: 4. The CDR3 bases are TGCGCCAGCAGCCGGGACAGGGGAAACGAGCAGTACTTC. Its translation is CASSRDRGNEQYF.

J is TRBJ2-7 and V is TRBV11-3; TRBD1 is a possible D gene (6 bases). The CDR3 spans 16 residues. V lost 7 bases and J lost 0, with 19 bases in between. Germline V gene lookup returns CDR1 SGHNT and CDR2 YENEEA. CDR3 nucleotide sequence: TGTGCCAGCACCCTTCAGGGGCGGTGGAGCTCCTACGAGCAGTACTTC. Protein product: CASTLQGRWSSYEQYF. The whole variable domain, remainder taken from reference TRBV11-3 and TRBJ2-7, is EAGVVQSPRYKIIEKKQPVAFWCNPISGHNTLYWYLQNLGQGPELLIRYENEEAVDDSQLPKDRFSAERLKGVDSTLKIQPAELGDSAVYLCASTLQGRWSSYEQYFGPGTRLTVT.

The CDR3 DNA reads TGTGCCAGCTCACAACAGGGGGCCTCCTTAGGCGAGCAGTACTTC. Protein sequence: CASSQQGASLGEQYF. V is TRBV18 and J is TRBJ2-7; 9 bases are shared with TRBD1. The V and J ends lost 4 bases and 6 bases, in that order; junction bases with no gene match: 10. The CDR3 covers 15 residues. From germline, CDR1 is KGHSH and CDR2 LQKENI.

As regards this clone: A read error may explain this, as a much larger clone is one base away. The identical CDR3 is also encoded by other nucleotide sequences in the sample. The J gene is TRBJ1-1, the V gene TRBV7-2; D gene uncertain. CDR3 length equals 14 residues. In germline, CDR1 is SGHTA, CDR2 FQGNSA. The CDR3 protein is CASSRYMPSTEAFF. The DNA of the CDR3 is TGTGCCAGCAGCCGATACATGCCCAGCACTGAAGCTTTCTTC.

This clone was recorded only once. The rearrangement links TRBV11-2 to TRBJ2-3; no firm D call. Trimming cost V 5 bases and J 0 bases, with 18 bases left between them. The CDR3 covers 17 residues. In germline, CDR1 is SGHAT, CDR2 FQNNGV. CDR3 sequence: CASSHSLGMISTDTQYF. The DNA for the CDR3 is TGTGCCAGCAGCCACTCTTTGGGAATGATTAGCACAGATACGCAGTATTTT.

This clone was counted ten times or more. The chain has TRBV6-1 and TRBJ2-1; 7 bases match TRBD2. CDR1 MNHNS and CDR2 SASEGT come from the germline V gene. CDR3 length: 15 residues. After removal of 2 bases from V and 6 bases from J, the junction contained 7 bases not matched to a gene. The CDR3, as DNA: TGTGCCAGCAGTGAATGGTTAGCGGGCATCAATGAGCAGTTCTTC. It encodes CASSEWLAGINEQFF.

This clone is medium-sized in the sample. The rearrangement uses TRBV30 and TRBJ1-4; no clear D. The germline V gene has CDR1 GTSNPN and CDR2 SVGIG (reference sequence). The V gene lost 1 base and the J gene lost 8 bases, with 8 bases spanning the gap. The CDR3 sequence is 12 residues long. The CDR3 DNA reads TGTGCCTGGAGTGAAAATTCCGAAAAACTGTTTTTT. It translates to CAWSENSEKLFF.

This clone was picked up one time. The chain joins TRBV20-1 to TRBJ2-3; 14 bases are shared with TRBD2. V dropped 3 bases and J dropped 0; count of bases not matched to a gene: 14. CDR1 is DFQATT and CDR2 is SNEGSKA in the germline V gene (reference sequence). The CDR3 is made up of 20 amino acids. The CDR3 loop is CSASPGRGRLAGGSTDTQYF. The CDR3 bases are TGCAGTGCTAGCCCGGGCAGGGGGCGACTAGCGGGAGGGAGCACAGATACGCAGTATTTT.

This clone is deemed medium-sized (0.01 to 0.1%). The chain combines TRBV11-2 with TRBJ2-1, with 9 bases matching TRBD2. With V trimmed by 0 bases and J by 0 bases, 6 bases remained unmatched. The CDR3 has 18 residues. From germline, CDR1 is SGHAT and CDR2 FQNNGV. CDR3 in amino acids: CASSLEGASGTSYNEQFF. In DNA, the CDR3 is TGTGCCAGCAGCTTAGAGGGTGCTAGCGGGACCTCCTACAATGAGCAGTTCTTC.

The sample holds many counts of this clone. This chain uses TRBV30 with TRBJ2-1; TRBD2 is a possible D gene (6 bases). V gave up 4 bases and J gave up 2 bases, with 12 bases separating them. Per germline, CDR1 GTSNPN and CDR2 SVGIG (reference sequence). The CDR3 is 14 amino acids. CDR3 bases: TGTGCCTGGAATCCGACTAGGCCCTACAATGAGCAGTTCTTC. Translating gives CAWNPTRPYNEQFF.

This clone is medium-sized (0.01 to 0.1%) by share. The rearrangement joins TRBV5-5 to TRBJ2-5; D uncertain. The CDR3 has 14 residues. Germline V gene data show CDR1 as SGHKS and CDR2 as YYEKEE (reference sequence). Trimming removed 4 bases at V and 0 bases at J, with 10 bases between. CDR3 in amino acids: CASSPRTYQETQYF. DNA of the CDR3: TGTGCCAGCAGCCCCCGTACGTACCAAGAGACCCAGTACTTC.

The chain has TRBV20-1 and TRBJ2-7, with 9 bases matching TRBD1. The CDR3 is 16 amino acids. Trimming removed 6 bases from V and 0 bases from J; junction bases left unmatched: 12. Germline CDR1 reads DFQATT; CDR2 reads SNEGSKA (reference sequence). CDR3 amino acids: CSATPEGQGYSYEQYF. The CDR3 DNA reads TGCAGTGCCACCCCAGAGGGACAGGGCTACTCCTACGAGCAGTACTTC.

The sample holds many counts of this clone. An end of the junction does not agree with germline; a read error may underlie this. This chain links TRBV28 with TRBJ2-1; 9 bases match TRBD1. The CDR3 totals 16 residues. The V gene's germline CDR1 is MDHEN and CDR2 SYDVKM. The CDR3 nucleotides are TGTGCCAGCAGTATTAACACAAGGAATTGGCAAGGACAGGGGTATTTC. This translates into CASSINTRNWQGQGYF.

This clone was counted at least ten times. V usage is TRBV20-1 and J usage is TRBJ2-5; D is unresolved. The V end was cut by 4 bases, the J end by 1 base, with 7 bases between. The CDR3 covers 12 residues. The V gene's germline CDR1 is DFQATT and CDR2 SNEGSKA (reference sequence). CDR3 protein: CSAKLLQETQYF. DNA for the CDR3: TGCAGTGCTAAGCTACTCCAAGAGACCCAGTACTTC.

The chain couples TRBV20-1 to TRBJ2-7; 11 nucleotides line up with TRBD2. There are 17 residues in the CDR3. Germline CDR1 and CDR2: DFQATT and SNEGSKA (reference sequence). J gave up 0 bases and V 0 bases, and 7 bases lay outside the gene matches. The CDR3 loop reads CSARDSTLAGGSYEQYF. The CDR3 DNA sequence: TGCAGTGCTAGAGATAGTACCCTAGCGGGAGGCTCCTACGAGCAGTACTTC.

This clone has at least ten counts. The V gene is TRBV27, the J gene TRBJ2-1; 12 bases map to TRBD2. Unmatched junction bases numbered 8, after V lost 2 bases and J lost 12 bases. The V gene's germline CDR1 is MNHEY and CDR2 SMNVEV (reference sequence). The CDR3 spans 15 residues. In nucleotides, the CDR3 is TGTGCCAGCAGTTTACGGGCTAGCGGGAGGGAGGCGCAGTTCTTC. This sequence encodes CASSLRASGREAQFF.

This clone was counted ten times or more. A much larger clone lies one base from this, so it may be a read error. The chain combines TRBV3-1 with TRBJ2-6; TRBD1 or TRBD2 may be the D gene (5 bases each). The CDR3 contains 14 residues. The V end was cut by 4 bases, the J end by 5 bases, with 9 bases between. The germline V gene encodes CDR1 LGHDT and CDR2 YNNKEL (reference sequence). CDR3 DNA sequence: TGTGCCAGCAGCCCCCCGGGGCGGGCCAACGTCCTGACTTTC. Its protein is CASSPPGRANVLTF.

This clone was seen many times. V gene TRBV7-9 combines with J gene TRBJ2-6; D is ambiguous. V was pared by 5 bases and J by 6 bases, with 11 bases between. CDR3 length equals 14 residues. Per the germline V gene, CDR1 is SEHNR and CDR2 is FQNEAQ (reference sequence). Here the CDR3 DNA reads TGTGCCAGCAGCCTCGCTGTGGCGGCCAACGTCCTGACTTTC. It yields the protein CASSLAVAANVLTF.

The genes are TRBV4-1 and TRBJ1-1; D is perhaps TRBD1 (6 bases). The CDR3 sequence is 13 residues long. Germline CDR1 MGHRA, CDR2 YSYEKL. Trimming left V 4 bases short and J 1 base short, with 7 bases between. The CDR3 is CASSRTENTEAFF. The CDR3 region has the DNA TGCGCCAGCAGCCGGACAGAGAACACTGAAGCTTTCTTT.

The genes are TRBV11-2 and TRBJ2-7, with 14 positions matching TRBD2. Germline lookup yields CDR1 SGHAT and CDR2 FQNNGV. CDR3 length: 18 amino acids. The V segment lost 4 bases and the J segment 6 bases; nucleotides outside the gene matches: 14. Here the CDR3 reads CASSYASGLAGDSREQYF. The DNA of the CDR3 is TGTGCCAGCAGCTACGCATCGGGACTAGCGGGAGATAGTCGCGAGCAGTACTTC. The whole variable domain, filled in from reference TRBV11-2 and TRBJ2-7, reads EAGVAQSPRYKIIEKRQSVAFWCNPISGHATLYWYQQILGQGPKLLIQFQNNGVVDDSQLPKDRFSAERLKGVDSTLKIQPAKLEDSAVYLCASSYASGLAGDSREQYFGPGTRLTVT.

In this sample, this clone is medium-sized. This chain links TRBV19 with TRBJ2-5; possible D gene TRBD2, 6 bases. Trimming took off 3 bases at V and 7 bases at J, with 12 bases between the two ends. Germline values: CDR1 LNHDA, CDR2 SQIVND (reference sequence). The CDR3 runs to 13 residues. The CDR3 loop is CASSIRGSGTQYF. The CDR3 DNA follows: TGTGCCAGTAGTATCCGGGGTAGCGGGACCCAGTACTTC. Using reference TRBV19 and TRBJ2-5 for the parts outside the CDR3, the full variable domain is DGGITQSPKYLFRKEGQNVTLSCEQNLNHDAMYWYRQDPGQGLRLIYYSQIVNDFQKGDIAEGYSVSREKKESFPLTVTSAQKNPTAFYLCASSIRGSGTQYFGPGTRLLVL.

This clone has a single count. The chain is built from TRBV7-9 and TRBJ2-5; TRBD2 matches at 9 bases. This CDR3 spans 15 amino acids. Per germline, CDR1 SEHNR and CDR2 FQNEAQ (reference sequence). J was trimmed by 5 bases and V by 0 bases; bases with no gene match: 4. CDR3 protein: CASSLAGLAQETQYF. Here the CDR3 DNA reads TGTGCCAGCAGCTTAGCGGGACTAGCACAGGAGACCCAGTACTTC.

The chain carries TRBV24-1 and TRBJ2-6, with D perhaps TRBD1 (6 bases). The V gene's germline CDR1 is KGHDR and CDR2 SFDVKD. The CDR3 is 16 residues long. Trimming pared 2 bases from V and 2 bases from J, leaving 9 bases between. The CDR3 spells CATSDSGAPGANVLTF. The CDR3 DNA reads as TGTGCCACCAGTGATTCAGGGGCACCTGGGGCCAACGTCCTGACTTTC.

Many counts were recorded for this clone. The J gene is TRBJ2-7, the V gene TRBV28; no clear D gene. CDR1 MDHEN and CDR2 SYDVKM come from the germline V gene. V was shortened by 6 bases and J by 12 bases, with 15 bases between the two germline ends. CDR3 length: 11 residues. The CDR3 loop is CASRLGGLLYF. CDR3 in DNA: TGTGCCAGCAGGCTGGGCGGATTACTGTACTTC. Combining the CDR3 with reference TRBV28 and TRBJ2-7 gives the whole variable domain DVKVTQSSRYLVKRTGEKVFLECVQDMDHENMFWYRQDPGLGLRLIYFSYDVKMKEKGDIPEGYSVSREKKERFSLILESASTNQTSMYLCASRLGGLLYFGPGTRLTVT.

At least ten counts were recorded for this clone. A much more abundant neighbour one base away suggests this may be a read error. The same CDR3 also results from other DNA sequences found in this sample. J is TRBJ2-7 and V is TRBV14; D is uncertain. Germline CDR1 and CDR2: SGHDN and FVKESK. CDR3 length: 12 amino acids. CDR3 in DNA: TGCGCCAGCAGCCAAGGCGGATACGAGCAGTACTTC. Residues: CASSQGGYEQYF.